What follows are 29 T cell receptor beta chains derived from one specimen sequenced in a study of identical twins. TCRdb reprocessed the 5' RACE reads with MiXCR, giving one entry per CDR3 protein. The table has 130,000 to 150,000 distinct CDR3 sequences, around 3.5% seen once. Sample: memory T cells sorted from blood. Receptors were obtained from a man between 18 and 29 years old in good health.

This clonotype was counted ten times or more. The CDR3 DNA follows: TGTGCCAGCAGCCGCCAGCGCTATGAGCAGTTCTTC. Protein sequence: CASSRQRYEQFF. The gene calls are TRBV14 and TRBJ2-1, with D unresolved. V gave up 4 bases and J gave up 8 bases, with 9 bases separating them. Germline CDR1 reads SGHDN; CDR2 reads FVKESK. This CDR3 region has 12 residues.

This clonotype was counted ten times or more. This chain joins TRBV25-1 and TRBJ2-3; D call uncertain. Looked up from germline, CDR1 is MGHDK and CDR2 is SYGVNS. CDR3 length: 14 residues. V dropped 1 base and J dropped 2 bases, with 7 bases sitting between them. CDR3 nucleotides: TGTGCCAGCAGTGAATTCTCTGCCACAGATACGCAGTATTTT. As protein: CASSEFSATDTQYF. The full variable domain, its missing parts supplied by reference TRBV25-1 and TRBJ2-3, is EADIYQTPRYLVIGTGKKITLECSQTMGHDKMYWYQQDPGMELHLIHYSYGVNSTEKGDLSSESTVSRIRTEHFPLTLESARPSHTSQYLCASSEFSATDTQYFGPGTRLTVL.

This clonotype was counted between two and nine times. The chain uses TRBV18 and TRBJ1-1; 9 bases fit TRBD1. V was clipped by 5 bases and J by 11 bases; unmatched bases: 6. The CDR3 has 12 residues. Germline V gives CDR1 KGHSH, CDR2 LQKENI. CDR3 in DNA: TGTGCCAGCTCAACCGACAGGGGGGGTGCTTTCTTT. This sequence encodes CASSTDRGGAFF.

The CDR3 sequence is CATSDQRHSGSQETQYF. Written as DNA, the CDR3 is TGTGCCACCAGTGATCAGAGGCATAGTGGCAGCCAAGAGACCCAGTACTTC. The chain is built from TRBV24-1 and TRBJ2-5; D gene unclear. There are 17 residues in the CDR3. Germline-derived CDR1 and CDR2 are KGHDR and SFDVKD. V gave up 3 bases and J gave up 1 base, with 17 bases separating them.

This clonotype was seen repeatedly, ten times or more. The chain uses TRBV20-1 and TRBJ1-5; 8 bases are shared with TRBD1. V lost 0 bases, J lost 5 bases, and 12 bases stayed unmatched. This CDR3 is 17 amino acids long. CDR1 is DFQATT, CDR2 SNEGSKA, per germline (reference sequence). The CDR3 spells CSARDIGLTGEDQPQHF. CDR3 nucleotides: TGCAGTGCTAGAGATATTGGCCTGACAGGGGAAGATCAGCCCCAGCATTTT.

The sample holds many counts of this clonotype. This chain joins TRBV27 and TRBJ2-4; weak D call: TRBD2 (5 bases). The V end was cut by 8 bases, the J end by 0 bases, with 23 bases between. CDR1 and CDR2 (germline): MNHEY, SMNVEV (reference sequence). The CDR3 is 18 amino acids. The CDR3 region has the DNA TGTGCCAGCTCAGTTTCGGGGTCGGGAATGAGAGCCAAAAACATTCAGTACTTC. It encodes CASSVSGSGMRAKNIQYF.

The sample holds many counts of this clonotype. The chain is built from TRBV4-2 and TRBJ1-1; possible D gene TRBD1, 5 bases. V lost 1 base and J lost 2, with 11 bases in between. The CDR3 spans 15 residues. Germline lookup yields CDR1 LGHNA and CDR2 YNFKEQ. The CDR3 loop is CASSQGFGTNTEAFF. The CDR3, as DNA: TGTGCCAGCAGCCAAGGTTTCGGGACCAACACTGAAGCTTTCTTT.

This clonotype showed up many times. The chain has TRBV5-1 and TRBJ2-1; TRBD2 matches 7 bases. Germline CDR1 is SGHRS and CDR2 is YFSETQ. J gave up 9 bases and V 0 bases, and 9 bases lay outside the gene matches. The CDR3 has 15 amino acids. This CDR3 reads CASSLARAPGGEQFF. For the CDR3, the DNA is TGCGCCAGCAGCTTGGCCAGGGCTCCGGGAGGTGAGCAGTTCTTC.

This clonotype showed up many times. The gene calls are TRBV7-2 and TRBJ1-5, with 8 nucleotides matching TRBD1. CDR1 and CDR2 (germline): SGHTA, FQGNSA. Unmatched junction bases numbered 10, after V lost 4 bases and J lost 11 bases. The CDR3 spans 14 residues. The CDR3 sequence: CASSYGQGGEAQHF. The CDR3 DNA is TGTGCCAGCAGCTATGGACAGGGCGGAGAGGCCCAGCATTTT.

This clonotype was recorded at least ten times. V and J are TRBV27 and TRBJ2-6; 8 positions agree with TRBD1. The CDR3 has 17 amino acids. J was trimmed by 2 bases and V by 5 bases; bases with no gene match: 8. Germline lookup yields CDR1 MNHEY and CDR2 SMNVEV (reference sequence). The CDR3 bases are TGTGCCAGCAGTCTCTCGGGCAGGGGGCCTGGGGCCAACGTCCTGACTTTC. Its protein product is CASSLSGRGPGANVLTF.

Details on this clonotype: Because it lacks the conserved phenylalanine or tryptophan at the end, this CDR3 is likely a read error. This rearrangement joins TRBV19 to TRBJ1-1; D remains ambiguous. CDR3 length equals 16 residues. V gave up 2 bases and J gave up 1 base, with 14 bases separating them. Germline V gives CDR1 LNHDA, CDR2 SQIVND (reference sequence). This chain's CDR3 is CASSIFFGGWNTEAFC. CDR3 DNA: TGTGCCAGTAGTATATTTTTTGGCGGCTGGAACACTGAAGCTTTCTGT.

This clonotype showed up many times. CDR3 amino acids: CASSLLSGADLYEQYF. The CDR3 DNA is TGTGCCAGCAGCTTATTGTCCGGCGCCGACTTATACGAGCAGTACTTC. The gene calls are TRBV7-6 and TRBJ2-7; D not resolved. V lost 2 bases and J lost 4, with 18 bases in between. The length of the CDR3 is 16 residues. CDR1 SGHVS and CDR2 FNYEAQ come from the germline V gene.

This clonotype was seen ten or more times. The V gene is TRBV10-3, the J gene TRBJ2-1; 7 bases match TRBD2. Germline lookup yields CDR1 ENHRY and CDR2 SYGVKD. V gave up 4 bases and J gave up 2 bases; unmatched junction bases: 2. The CDR3 has 14 amino acids. The CDR3 region is CAISGTSPYNEQFF. In nucleotides, the CDR3 is TGTGCCATCAGTGGGACTAGTCCCTACAATGAGCAGTTCTTC.

This clonotype was counted ten times or more. The CDR3: CASRPLGVNSPLHF. The CDR3 DNA reads as TGTGCCAGCAGGCCTTTGGGAGTGAATTCACCCCTCCACTTT. The chain uses TRBV12-3 or TRBV12-4 and TRBJ1-6; D is unresolved. V lost 6 bases to trimming and J lost 7 bases, with 13 bases between them. The CDR3 extends over 14 amino acids.

At least ten counts were recorded for this clonotype. The gene calls are TRBV7-9 and TRBJ1-2; 12 bases align to TRBD1. V was clipped by 7 bases and J by 5 bases; unmatched bases: 11. Germline lookup yields CDR1 SEHNR and CDR2 FQNEAQ (reference sequence). This CDR3 is 16 amino acids long. CDR3 bases: TGTGCCAGCATACCGGGACAGGGGGCGTCCCCTTATGGCTACACCTTC. Protein sequence: CASIPGQGASPYGYTF.

This clonotype was observed at least ten times. This chain links TRBV27 with TRBJ2-1, with D tentatively TRBD2 (6 bases). With 1 base removed from V and 4 bases from J, the gap between germline ends came to 23 bases. CDR3 length: 19 residues. Germline CDR1 is MNHEY and CDR2 is SMNVEV (reference sequence). CDR3 sequence reads: CASSLLARTSNGAYNEQFF. CDR3 nucleotides: TGTGCCAGCAGTTTATTGGCCCGAACTAGCAATGGTGCTTACAATGAGCAGTTCTTC.

This clonotype came up many times. The chain employs TRBV4-1 and TRBJ2-1; the D call may be TRBD1 or TRBD2 (5 bases each). Germline V gene data show CDR1 as MGHRA and CDR2 as YSYEKL. Between the trimmed V and J ends, which lost 0 bases and 14 bases, there was a span of 11 bases. The CDR3 spans 12 residues. The CDR3 loop reads CASSQEVGVEFF. DNA for the CDR3: TGCGCCAGCAGCCAAGAGGTGGGGGTCGAGTTCTTC.

There are many counts of this clonotype. J is TRBJ2-2 and V is TRBV7-3; perhaps D is TRBD1 or TRBD2 (6 bases each). The CDR3 runs 13 residues. V lost 7 bases, J lost 7 bases, and 13 bases lay in between. From germline, CDR1 is SGHTA and CDR2 FQGTGA. The CDR3 loop is CASTGGGGGELFF. In DNA, the CDR3 is TGTGCCAGCACCGGGGGCGGAGGCGGGGAGCTGTTTTTT.

This clonotype has a count of ten or more. This chain joins TRBV6-1 and TRBJ2-7, with 9 bases aligning to TRBD1. This CDR3 region has 15 residues. J was trimmed by 3 bases and V by 10 bases; bases with no gene match: 13. Germline V gene lookup returns CDR1 MNHNS and CDR2 SASEGT. This CDR3 reads CATRDRDRALYEQYV. CDR3 sequence (DNA): TGTGCCACCCGGGACCGGGACAGGGCCCTCTACGAGCAGTACGTC.

Many counts were recorded for this clonotype. The chain combines TRBV25-1 with TRBJ1-2; D is undetermined. Trimming took off 3 bases at V and 4 bases at J, with 9 bases between the two ends. This CDR3 is 13 amino acids long. The germline V gene encodes CDR1 MGHDK and CDR2 SYGVNS. The CDR3 is CASSDGPGYGYTF. CDR3 nucleotide sequence: TGTGCCAGCAGTGACGGCCCGGGCTATGGCTACACCTTC.

This clonotype was seen at least ten times. V and J are TRBV28 and TRBJ1-2; possibly TRBD1 for D (6 bases). CDR1 and CDR2 from the germline V gene are MDHEN and SYDVKM. V shed 8 bases and J shed 2 bases, with 15 bases lying between them. CDR3 length: 14 amino acids. The CDR3 region is CASGLGDKNYGYTF. CDR3 sequence (DNA): TGTGCCAGCGGATTAGGGGACAAGAACTATGGCTACACCTTC.

The sample holds a few counts of this clonotype. The chain combines TRBV7-2 with TRBJ1-2; TRBD1 is a possible D gene (5 bases). Germline V gene lookup returns CDR1 SGHTA and CDR2 FQGNSA. V lost 5 bases and J 2 bases, leaving 15 bases between the germline ends. CDR3 length: 15 residues. The CDR3 DNA follows: TGTGCCAGCAGCCAAAACTTGGGGGGAAACTATGGCTACACCTTC. This translates into CASSQNLGGNYGYTF.

This clonotype appeared a few times. This chain joins TRBV19 and TRBJ1-1; D not resolved. The germline CDR1 and CDR2 sequences are LNHDA and SQIVND (reference sequence). V gave up 3 bases and J gave up 1 base, with 9 bases separating them. The CDR3 is 14 amino acids. CDR3 protein: CASSINNPNTEAFF. The CDR3 DNA reads as TGTGCCAGTAGTATCAACAACCCGAACACTGAAGCTTTCTTT.

This clonotype was seen repeatedly, ten times or more. V and J are TRBV6-5 and TRBJ2-5; 8 bases are shared with TRBD2. Trimming took 0 bases from V and 3 from J; bases not matched to a gene: 3. The germline V gene encodes CDR1 MNHEY and CDR2 SVGAGI. CDR3 length: 15 residues. In DNA form, the CDR3 reads TGTGCCAGCAGTTACTCTGGGACTAGGAAAGAGACCCAGTACTTC. This codes for CASSYSGTRKETQYF.

This clonotype was counted many times. This chain joins TRBV28 and TRBJ2-7; 8 bases agree with TRBD1. Looked up from germline, CDR1 is MDHEN and CDR2 is SYDVKM. The CDR3 sequence is 15 residues long. V trimming: 3 bases; J trimming: 0 bases; junction bases outside the gene matches: 4. CDR3 DNA: TGTGCCAGCAGTTTCCGGGACAGGAGCTCCTACGAGCAGTACGTC. Translated, it gives CASSFRDRSSYEQYV.

This clonotype showed up many times. The rearrangement uses TRBV20-1 and TRBJ2-1, with 13 bases lining up with TRBD2. Trimming removed 6 bases from V and 9 bases from J; junction bases left unmatched: 8. The germline V gene encodes CDR1 DFQATT and CDR2 SNEGSKA (reference sequence). This CDR3 has 14 residues. The CDR3 bases are TGCAGTGCGACACTAGCGGGAGGGCCATTTGAGCAGTTCTTC. This translates into CSATLAGGPFEQFF.

The table lists this clonotype with many counts. V gene TRBV20-1 combines with J gene TRBJ2-3; tentatively, D is TRBD1 (5 bases). The CDR3 contains 14 residues. Germline CDR1 and CDR2: DFQATT and SNEGSKA (reference sequence). V was pared by 0 bases and J by 1 base, with 8 bases between. The CDR3 is CSARDPRGTDTQYF. As DNA, the CDR3 is TGCAGTGCTAGAGATCCCAGGGGCACAGATACGCAGTATTTT.

This clonotype was recorded many times. This chain uses TRBV12-3 or TRBV12-4 with TRBJ2-2, with D possibly being TRBD1 or TRBD2 (6 bases each). V was trimmed by 0 bases and J by 6 bases, leaving 17 bases between them. This CDR3 is 17 amino acids long. The CDR3 bases are TGTGCCAGCAGTTTAGCCTTAGGGGGGACTTCCCCCGGGGAGCTGTTTTTT. It encodes CASSLALGGTSPGELFF.

This clonotype was counted at least ten times. The chain employs TRBV5-1 and TRBJ2-2; D remains unclear. The CDR3 has 14 amino acids. Trimming shortened V by 4 bases and J by 4 bases, and 11 bases separated the two germline ends. CDR1 SGHRS and CDR2 YFSETQ come from the germline V gene. In nucleotides, the CDR3 is TGCGCCAGCAGCCCCAGTCTCACCACCGGGGAGCTGTTTTTT. Residues: CASSPSLTTGELFF.